This entry describes one TCR beta chain. This sample is drawn from a study of blood T cell repertoires in COVID-19. Study in general: Both acute and convalescent COVID-19 samples were obtained from the United States, Italy and Spain. Nucleic acid was either cDNA or gDNA, and it came from T cells, B-cell-depleted T cells, or PBMCs.

Study processing details: Amplification from reference gene primers served as the basis for estimated nucleated cell counts. Generated by immunoSEQ multiplex PCR, the TCRdb table keeps only in-frame clones and is missing some. The V and J calls and clone size were taken over from that table, and D and trimming were inferred from the DNA. The table has hundreds of thousands of clones, around 90% seen once. V lost 3 bases, J lost 1 base, and 9 bases lay in between. Germline loops: CDR1 MGHRA, CDR2 YSYEKL. CDR3 length equals 14 residues. The sample consisted of peripheral blood. This TCR came from a man aged 18-30 years with active or convalescent COVID-19. This chain connects TRBV4-1 to TRBJ1-1, with no clear D. Here the CDR3 reads CASSQGRRNTEAFF. CDR3 coding DNA: TGCGCCAGCAGCCAGGGCAGAAGGAACACTGAAGCTTTCTTT.